This T cell receptor (beta chain) is from a study of cytomegalovirus exposure and HLA in healthy donors. Findings and limits, study-wide: Most of the CMV-associated TCR beta chains (in a later analysis) appeared to be HLA-restricted.

Use of 60 Vbeta and 13 Jbeta primers characterized the PCR. Profiling relied on immunoSEQ multiplex PCR, and the TCRdb table lists in-frame clones only, not all of them. The sample data list approximately 110,000 clones. Remarks on this clone: Its antigen is unknown.

Trimming took off 4 bases at V and 9 bases at J, with 10 bases between the two ends. The CDR3 consists of 11 residues. Germline CDR1 is SSHAT and CDR2 is FNYEAQ (reference sequence). The sample taken for sequencing was PBMCs. The TCR originated in a man aged 18 to 30 in good health and CMV-seronegative. V and J are TRBV7-7 and TRBJ2-7, with a weak D call TRBD2 (5 bases). The CDR3 DNA is TGTGCCAGCAGCTCCCCGGGGTGGCAGTACTTC. Protein product: CASSSPGWQYF.